One sample yielded the 29 T cell receptor beta chains listed below, sequenced in a study of neurological immune-mediated disorders. Using its own MiXCR run on the 5' RACE reads, TCRdb lists one record per CDR3 protein. The repertoire holds around 42,000 distinct CDR3 sequences, with less than 15% as singletons. The time point: longitudinal time-point 3. The material sequenced was PBMCs. Receptors originate from a man younger than 40 in good health.

This clonotype was counted between two and nine times. In nucleotides, the CDR3 is TGTGCCAGCCTAAGGGACAGGGGCTACGAGCAGTACTTC. This translates into CASLRDRGYEQYF. The chain employs TRBV6-1 and TRBJ2-7, with 10 nucleotides matching TRBD1. V shed 8 bases and J 3 bases; nucleotides not matched to a gene: 4. Germline V CDR1 and CDR2: MNHNS, SASEGT. CDR3 size: 13 residues.

This clonotype has a single count. The rearrangement joins TRBV5-6 to TRBJ2-7; possibly TRBD2 for D (5 bases). This CDR3 region has 14 residues. V lost 8 bases and J lost 7, with 22 bases in between. Germline CDR1 reads SGHDT; CDR2 reads YYEEEE. The CDR3 loop is CASSPPGSRGEQYF. The CDR3 DNA sequence: TGTGCCAGTAGCCCGCCGGGGTCCCGGGGTGAGCAGTACTTC.

The CDR3 loop is CSVAGGQGAGEQYF. For the CDR3, the DNA is TGCAGCGTTGCGGGGGGACAGGGGGCCGGAGAGCAGTACTTC. The gene calls are TRBV29-1 and TRBJ2-7, with 12 bases matching TRBD1. The V gene end was trimmed by 4 bases and the J gene end by 7 bases; junction bases not matched to a gene: 8. Germline V gives CDR1 SQVTM, CDR2 ANQGSEA. This CDR3 spans 14 amino acids.

As concerns this clonotype: The conserved phenylalanine or tryptophan is not found at the CDR3 terminus, so this likely reflects a read error. This chain connects TRBV5-1 to TRBJ1-5; 8 nucleotides line up with TRBD1. The germline CDR1 and CDR2 sequences are SGHRS and YFSETQ. The CDR3 is 15 amino acids. Unmatched junction bases numbered 3, after V lost 3 bases and J lost 1 base. This chain's CDR3 is CASSWRTGSNQPQHL. CDR3 sequence (DNA): TGCGCCAGCAGCTGGAGGACAGGGAGCAATCAGCCCCAGCATTTG.

This clonotype has at least ten counts. The V gene is TRBV7-3, the J gene TRBJ2-7; TRBD2 agrees at 8 bases. The germline V gene has CDR1 SGHTA and CDR2 FQGTGA. This CDR3 has 13 amino acids. With V trimmed by 8 bases and J by 6 bases, 9 bases remained unmatched. CDR3 loop: CASGVAGNGEQYF. DNA for the CDR3: TGTGCCAGCGGGGTAGCGGGAAACGGCGAGCAGTACTTC. The whole variable domain, remainder taken from reference TRBV7-3 and TRBJ2-7, is GAGVSQTPSNKVTEKGKYVELRCDPISGHTALYWYRQSLGQGPEFLIYFQGTGAADDSGLPNDRFFAVRPEGSVSTLKIQRTERGDSAVYLCASGVAGNGEQYFGPGTRLTVT.

This clonotype came up many times. The rearrangement joins TRBV5-1 to TRBJ2-7; D gene uncertain. Germline V gives CDR1 SGHRS, CDR2 YFSETQ. This CDR3 region has 13 residues. Trimming removed 4 bases at V and 0 bases at J, with 8 bases between. The CDR3 DNA reads TGCGCCAGCAGCCAAGGGAACTCCTACGAGCAGTACTTC. This translates into CASSQGNSYEQYF. Complete variable domain (other parts from reference TRBV5-1 and TRBJ2-7): KAGVTQTPRYLIKTRGQQVTLSCSPISGHRSVSWYQQTPGQGLQFLFEYFSETQRNKGNFPGRFSGRQFSNSRSEMNVSTLELGDSALYLCASSQGNSYEQYFGPGTRLTVT.

This chain joins TRBV5-1 and TRBJ2-1; TRBD2 matches 9 bases. The ends lost 4 bases at V and 5 bases at J; junction bases unmatched: 4. Per germline, CDR1 SGHRS and CDR2 YFSETQ. The CDR3 length is 14 residues. The CDR3 sequence: CASSGLAGNNEQFF. CDR3 DNA: TGCGCCAGCAGCGGTCTAGCGGGGAACAATGAGCAGTTCTTC. Full variable domain (outside the CDR3, taken from reference TRBV5-1 and TRBJ2-1): KAGVTQTPRYLIKTRGQQVTLSCSPISGHRSVSWYQQTPGQGLQFLFEYFSETQRNKGNFPGRFSGRQFSNSRSEMNVSTLELGDSALYLCASSGLAGNNEQFFGPGTRLTVL.

The rearrangement uses TRBV29-1 and TRBJ2-1; 13 positions agree with TRBD2. V gave up 7 bases and J gave up 4 bases; unmatched junction bases: 1. The CDR3 has 13 residues. Germline lookup yields CDR1 SQVTM and CDR2 ANQGSEA. In DNA, the CDR3 is TGCAGCGGGGGACTAGCGGGGTACAATGAGCAGTTCTTC. It specifies CSGGLAGYNEQFF.

This clonotype was detected ten times or more. The rearrangement joins TRBV5-4 to TRBJ1-6, with D perhaps TRBD1 (5 bases). The CDR3 covers 16 residues. Trimming stripped 1 base from V and 8 bases from J, with 16 bases between. Germline V gene lookup returns CDR1 SGHNT and CDR2 YYREEE (reference sequence). CDR3 in amino acids: CASSLLRQGGDSPLHF. For the CDR3, the DNA is TGTGCCAGCAGCTTGCTAAGGCAGGGCGGCGATTCACCCCTCCACTTT.

At least ten counts were recorded for this clonotype. V and J are TRBV7-2 and TRBJ2-5; 9 bases are a match to TRBD2. The J segment lost 4 bases and the V segment lost 5 bases, leaving 5 bases of the junction unmatched. The CDR3 totals 14 residues. Per the germline V gene, CDR1 is SGHTA and CDR2 is FQGNSA. CDR3 in amino acids: CASSPGTSRETQYF. The CDR3 nucleotides are TGTGCCAGCAGCCCTGGGACTAGCCGAGAGACCCAGTACTTC. Full variable domain (rest looked up from reference TRBV7-2 and TRBJ2-5): GAGVSQSPSNKVTEKGKDVELRCDPISGHTALYWYRQSLGQGLEFLIYFQGNSAPDKSGLPSDRFSAERTGGSVSTLTIQRTQQEDSAVYLCASSPGTSRETQYFGPGTRLLVL.

The J gene is TRBJ2-1, the V gene TRBV7-2, with 8 bases that match TRBD1. CDR3 length equals 14 residues. CDR1 is SGHTA, CDR2 FQGNSA, per germline. After removal of 2 bases from V and 7 bases from J, the junction contained 4 bases not matched to a gene. The CDR3 DNA reads as TGTGCCAGCAGCTTACAGGGGGCAAAGAATGAGCAGTTCTTC. Encoded protein: CASSLQGAKNEQFF.

This clonotype was recorded at least ten times. The chain has TRBV28 and TRBJ2-7, with D perhaps TRBD2 (5 bases). This CDR3 region has 12 residues. Germline V gene sequence: CDR1 MDHEN, CDR2 SYDVKM. The V end was cut by 6 bases, the J end by 6 bases, with 12 bases between. The CDR3 DNA follows: TGTGCCAGCAGCCAGCGGAGGAGCGAGCAGTACTTC. It codes for CASSQRRSEQYF.

This clonotype was recorded at least ten times. The chain combines TRBV11-2 with TRBJ2-7, with TRBD2 matching 8 bases. The CDR3 extends over 14 amino acids. Germline values: CDR1 SGHAT, CDR2 FQNNGV. V lost 4 bases to trimming and J lost 3 bases; unmatched junction nucleotides: 5. CDR3 region: CASSYYSGSYEQYF. CDR3 coding DNA: TGTGCCAGCAGCTATTACAGCGGGAGCTACGAGCAGTACTTC.

This clonotype was observed at least ten times. The gene calls are TRBV5-1 and TRBJ1-2; D not certain. The germline gives CDR1 SGHRS, CDR2 YFSETQ. Deletions cut 4 bases from V and 6 bases from J, with 16 bases between. The CDR3 is 14 amino acids. CDR3 coding DNA: TGCGCCAGCAGCCCCCTACAACTCTATAATGGCTACACCTTC. Translation gives CASSPLQLYNGYTF.

About this clonotype: A junction boundary mismatches the germline segment, possibly from a read error. The V call is TRBV10-3, the J call TRBJ1-4; D is possibly TRBD1 (5 bases). Germline CDR1 and CDR2: ENHRY and SYGVKD. The CDR3 length is 12 residues. CDR3 DNA sequence: TGCGCCACAGGCCAGGATGGTGAAAAACTGCTTTTT. Its protein is CATGQDGEKLLF.

This clonotype was recorded many times. V usage is TRBV20-1 and J usage is TRBJ2-7; 8 bases align to TRBD2. J was trimmed by 4 bases and V by 2 bases; bases with no gene match: 13. Germline-derived CDR1 and CDR2 are DFQATT and SNEGSKA (reference sequence). CDR3 length: 16 amino acids. CDR3 loop: CSARSPGSGRGYEQYF. CDR3 DNA sequence: TGCAGTGCTAGATCCCCGGGGAGCGGGAGAGGTTACGAGCAGTACTTC.

This clonotype was observed many times. This chain connects TRBV5-8 to TRBJ1-1; 8 bases fit TRBD1. The CDR3 runs 15 residues. With V trimmed by 3 bases and J by 3 bases, 7 bases remained unmatched. The germline V gene encodes CDR1 SGHTS and CDR2 YDEGEE. The CDR3 region has the DNA TGTGCCAGCAGCTCGGACAGGGAGCGGGACACTGAAGCTTTCTTT. Its protein product is CASSSDRERDTEAFF.

This clonotype is labeled hyperexpanded. The chain employs TRBV7-6 and TRBJ1-1; perhaps TRBD1 as D (6 bases). The CDR3 contains 14 residues. In germline, CDR1 is SGHVS, CDR2 FNYEAQ. The germline V and J ends were trimmed by 5 bases and 2 bases, with 12 bases remaining between them. CDR3 sequence (DNA): TGTGCCAGCAGCCCCGGGACACCTAACACTGAAGCTTTCTTT. Amino acids: CASSPGTPNTEAFF.

This clonotype was picked up many times. The chain has TRBV20-1 and TRBJ2-3; 11 bases are a match to TRBD2. Germline V gene lookup returns CDR1 DFQATT and CDR2 SNEGSKA (reference sequence). Trimming at V came to 6 bases and at J to 5 bases, leaving 16 bases not matched to a gene. The CDR3 covers 17 residues. CDR3 DNA sequence: TGCAGTGCCATGGGACTAGCGGCCCCCGGCCCCGGAGATACGCAGTATTTT. It specifies CSAMGLAAPGPGDTQYF.

This clonotype was detected ten times or more. CDR3 nucleotides: TGCGCCAGCAGCTTGGCTCCAGGGGGCGATGAAGCTTTCTTT. Translating gives CASSLAPGGDEAFF. This sequence joins TRBV5-1 and TRBJ1-1, with TRBD1 matching over 8 bases. With 0 bases clipped from V and 7 bases from J, the junction kept 5 bases outside the gene matches. Germline CDR1 is SGHRS and CDR2 is YFSETQ. CDR3 length: 14 residues.

Points on this clonotype: At one end, the junction sequence differs from germline, possibly due to a read error. The V gene is TRBV5-6, the J gene TRBJ2-2; 7 bases map to TRBD2. This CDR3 has 13 residues. Germline V CDR1 and CDR2: SGHDT, YYEEEE. CDR3 nucleotides: TGTTCTAGGGACTATTCGAACACCGAGGAGCTGTTTTTT. Translation: CSRDYSNTEELFF.

The sample holds many counts of this clonotype. The chain has TRBV7-2 and TRBJ2-7, with TRBD2 matching over 15 bases. The CDR3 extends over 20 amino acids. From germline, CDR1 is SGHTA and CDR2 FQGNSA. The trim removed 2 bases at V and 0 bases at J, leaving 11 bases unmatched. In DNA, the CDR3 is TGTGCCAGCAGCTTATACGGAGGGACTAGCGGGAGGCCATCCTCCTACGAGCAGTACTTC. This encodes CASSLYGGTSGRPSSYEQYF.

This clonotype was seen repeatedly, ten times or more. The rearrangement uses TRBV7-2 and TRBJ1-5; D not resolved. This CDR3 spans 14 amino acids. Trimming took 2 bases from V and 1 from J, leaving 6 bases between them. CDR1 is SGHTA, CDR2 FQGNSA, per germline. Here the CDR3 DNA reads TGTGCCAGCAGCTTACGGAACAGCAATCAGCCCCAGCATTTT. Translated, it gives CASSLRNSNQPQHF.

This clonotype came up many times. The rearrangement joins TRBV14 to TRBJ1-1; D is unresolved. V shed 0 bases and J shed 0 bases, with 5 bases lying between them. The CDR3 consists of 14 residues. The V gene's germline CDR1 is SGHDN and CDR2 FVKESK. The CDR3, as DNA: TGTGCCAGCAGCCAAGACGGGGTGAACACTGAAGCTTTCTTT. This sequence encodes CASSQDGVNTEAFF.

This clonotype has a count of ten or more. J is TRBJ2-1 and V is TRBV6-5, with 8 bases lining up with TRBD2. V was pared by 6 bases and J by 3 bases, with 7 bases of the junction left unmatched. This CDR3 region has 15 residues. The V gene's germline CDR1 is MNHEY and CDR2 SVGAGI. CDR3 protein: CASRFRAGGYNEQFF. DNA of the CDR3: TGTGCCAGCAGGTTCCGGGCGGGAGGCTACAATGAGCAGTTCTTC.

This clonotype was counted at least ten times. The chain recombines TRBV11-2 with TRBJ2-3; D possibly corresponds to TRBD1 (6 bases). CDR1 is SGHAT and CDR2 is FQNNGV in the germline V gene. The CDR3 contains 17 residues. V was trimmed by 7 bases and J by 0 bases, leaving 20 bases between them. The CDR3 sequence: CASTPFPGAFSTDTQYF. The CDR3 DNA reads as TGTGCCAGCACCCCTTTCCCAGGGGCTTTTAGCACAGATACGCAGTATTTT.

The sample holds many counts of this clonotype. The chain couples TRBV6-5 to TRBJ2-2; D gene ambiguous. Germline CDR1 and CDR2: MNHEY and SVGAGI. V was pared by 2 bases and J by 5 bases, with 6 bases between. The CDR3 is 13 residues long. CDR3 DNA: TGTGCCAGCAGTTACGCCCAGACCGGGGAGCTGTTTTTT. Protein: CASSYAQTGELFF.

In the case of this clonotype: The junction does not match germline at one end; this may be a read error. The gene calls are TRBV20-1 and TRBJ2-5; TRBD1 agrees at 9 bases. Germline CDR1 reads DFQATT; CDR2 reads SNEGSKA (reference sequence). The CDR3 sequence is 11 residues long. The CDR3 coding sequence is TGCAGTGCCGCCAGGACAGGGGACCAAGACTTC. Amino acids: CSAARTGDQDF.

The rearrangement uses TRBV9 and TRBJ1-5, with TRBD1 as a possible D gene (6 bases). V was pared by 4 bases and J by 1 base, with 15 bases between. Germline V gene sequence: CDR1 SGDLS, CDR2 YYNGEE. The CDR3 runs 16 residues. The CDR3 DNA sequence: TGTGCCAGCAGCTCCGGGGGCCCGGGAAGCAATCAGCCCCAGCATTTT. Translating gives CASSSGGPGSNQPQHF.